This T cell receptor beta chain was obtained from a study of cytomegalovirus exposure and HLA in healthy donors. Vbeta (60) and Jbeta (13) primers were used in the PCR. Clones were read by immunoSEQ multiplex PCR, and TCRdb kept only the in-frame ones, dropping some. Of fewer than 200,000 clones in the sample, more than 80% were seen once. The CDR3 contains 13 residues. The germline V gene has CDR1 LNHDA and CDR2 SQIVND (reference sequence). V was cut by 5 bases and J by 0 bases, with 5 bases left in between. This chain uses TRBV19 with TRBJ1-5; D unresolved. Sample: PBMCs. This sequence was found in a woman between 18 and 29 years old in good health and CMV-seronegative. CDR3: CASSPYSNQPQHF. CDR3 nucleotides: TGTGCCAGTAGTCCCTATAGCAATCAGCCCCAGCATTTT.